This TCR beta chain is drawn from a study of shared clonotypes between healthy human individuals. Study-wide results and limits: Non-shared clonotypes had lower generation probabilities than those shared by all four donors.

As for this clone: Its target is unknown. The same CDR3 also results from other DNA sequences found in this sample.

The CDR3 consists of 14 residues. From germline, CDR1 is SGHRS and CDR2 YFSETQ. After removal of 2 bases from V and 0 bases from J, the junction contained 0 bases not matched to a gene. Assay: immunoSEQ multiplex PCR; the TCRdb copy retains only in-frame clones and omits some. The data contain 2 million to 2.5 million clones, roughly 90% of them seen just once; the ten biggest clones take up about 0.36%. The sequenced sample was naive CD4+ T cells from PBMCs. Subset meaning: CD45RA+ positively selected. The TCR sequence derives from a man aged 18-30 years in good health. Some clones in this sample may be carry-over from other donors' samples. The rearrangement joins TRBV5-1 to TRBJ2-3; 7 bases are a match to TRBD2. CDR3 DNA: TGCGCCAGCAGCTTCGGGAGGAGCACAGATACGCAGTATTTT. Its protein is CASSFGRSTDTQYF.